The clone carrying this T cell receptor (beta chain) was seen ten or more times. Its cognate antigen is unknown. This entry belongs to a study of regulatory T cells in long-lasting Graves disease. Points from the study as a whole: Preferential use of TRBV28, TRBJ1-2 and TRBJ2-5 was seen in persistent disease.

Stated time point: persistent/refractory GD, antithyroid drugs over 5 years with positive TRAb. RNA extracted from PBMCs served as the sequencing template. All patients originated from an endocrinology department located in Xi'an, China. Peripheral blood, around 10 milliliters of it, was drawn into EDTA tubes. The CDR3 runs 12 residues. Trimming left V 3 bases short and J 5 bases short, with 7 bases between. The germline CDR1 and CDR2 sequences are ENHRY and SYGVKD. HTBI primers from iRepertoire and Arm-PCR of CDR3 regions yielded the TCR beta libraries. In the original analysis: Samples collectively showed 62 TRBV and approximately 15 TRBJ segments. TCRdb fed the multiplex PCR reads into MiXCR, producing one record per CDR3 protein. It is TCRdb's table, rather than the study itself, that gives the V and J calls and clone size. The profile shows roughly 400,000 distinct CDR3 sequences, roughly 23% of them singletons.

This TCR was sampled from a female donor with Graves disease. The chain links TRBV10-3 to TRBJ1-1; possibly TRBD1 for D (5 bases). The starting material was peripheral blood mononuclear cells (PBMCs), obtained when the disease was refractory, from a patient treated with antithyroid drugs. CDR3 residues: CAISDGGTEAFF. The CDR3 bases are TGTGCCATCAGTGATGGGGGTACTGAAGCTTTCTTT.